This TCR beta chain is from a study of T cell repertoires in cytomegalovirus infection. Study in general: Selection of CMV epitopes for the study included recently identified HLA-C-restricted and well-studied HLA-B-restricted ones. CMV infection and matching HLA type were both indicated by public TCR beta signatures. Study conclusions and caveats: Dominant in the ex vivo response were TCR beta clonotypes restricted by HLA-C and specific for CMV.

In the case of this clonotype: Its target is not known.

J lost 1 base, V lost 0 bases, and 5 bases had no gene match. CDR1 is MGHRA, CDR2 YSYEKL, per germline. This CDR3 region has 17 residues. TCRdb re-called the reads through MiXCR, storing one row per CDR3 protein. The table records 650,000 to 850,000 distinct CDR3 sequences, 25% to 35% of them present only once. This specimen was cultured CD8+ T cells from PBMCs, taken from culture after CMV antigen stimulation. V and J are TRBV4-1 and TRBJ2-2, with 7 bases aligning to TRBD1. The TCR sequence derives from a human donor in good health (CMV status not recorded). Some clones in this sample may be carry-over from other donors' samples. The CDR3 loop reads CASSQDDRAVNTGELFF. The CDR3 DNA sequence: TGCGCCAGCAGCCAAGACGACAGGGCGGTGAACACCGGGGAGCTGTTTTTT.